A selection of T cell receptor beta chains follows, all from one sample in a study of PD-1 blockade in classical Hodgkin lymphoma. Sequencing used immunoSEQ multiplex PCR; TCRdb keeps in-frame clones, though not all of them. The sample shows 6,900 or so clones, about 86% of them seen only once. The sequencing used peripheral blood mononuclear cells (PBMCs), collected before the fourth cycle of nivolumab. Receptor source: a human donor with classical Hodgkin lymphoma. Both conserved end residues are part of each CDR3. A D gene is named only where the DNA matches it firmly. Some rows have no size entry. The others give once, few or many, or a class for an expanded clone.

d_call	j_call	clone_size	v_call	cdr3_nt	cdr3_aa
TRBD2	TRBJ2-1	few	TRBV7-7	TGTGCCAGCAGCGCCGGGGGGTCTTCCTACAATGAGCAGTTCTTC	CASSAGGSSYNEQFF
-	TRBJ2-1	-	TRBV19	TGTGCCAGCGGACCACAGGGGAGGATTTACAATGAGCAGTTCTTC	CASGPQGRIYNEQFF
TRBD1	TRBJ2-3	-	TRBV15	TGTGCCACCAGCAGAGACACGACCGGGACAGGCATCACAGATACGCAGTATTTT	CATSRDTTGTGITDTQYF
TRBD2	TRBJ2-5	-	TRBV5-1	TGCGCCAGCAGCGCGAACCCCCGGACTAGCGGGTACCAAGAGACCCAGTACTTC	CASSANPRTSGYQETQYF
TRBD1	TRBJ1-2	once	TRBV7-2	TGTGCCAGCAGCTTCAGGACAGGGGATGGCTACACCTTC	CASSFRTGDGYTF
-	TRBJ1-2	once	TRBV13	TGTGCCAGCAGCTCCCTCGGCAGGGCTGTTTCTTATGGCTACACCTTC	CASSSLGRAVSYGYTF
-	TRBJ1-3	-	TRBV19	TGTGCCAGTAGAAGAGGAAACACCATATATTTT	CASRRGNTIYF
TRBD2	TRBJ2-1	-	TRBV5-1	TGCGCCAGCAGCTTGGTAACTAGCGGGACCCATGAGCAGTTCTTC	CASSLVTSGTHEQFF
TRBD1	TRBJ2-2	-	TRBV2	TGTGCCAGCAGTGCCGGGACAGGCACCGGGGAGCTGTTTTTT	CASSAGTGTGELFF
-	TRBJ1-2	hyperexpanded	TRBV7-8	TGTGCCAGCAGACCCCAGTTAGCTAACTATGGCTACACCTTC	CASRPQLANYGYTF
-	TRBJ1-5	-	TRBV6-1	TGTGCCAGCAGACACTCTAGGGGAAATCAGCCCCAGCATTTT	CASRHSRGNQPQHF
TRBD1	TRBJ2-2	-	TRBV5-1	TGCGCCAGCAGCCCCGAGGACAGGGTGAGCGGGGAGCTGTTTTTT	CASSPEDRVSGELFF
TRBD1	TRBJ2-5	-	TRBV2	TGTGCCAGCAGATCGGACAGGGGGCGTCAAGAGACCCAGTACTTC	CASRSDRGRQETQYF
TRBD1	TRBJ1-6	-	TRBV5-1	TGCGCCAGCAGGACAGGGGTTGATTCACCCCTCCACTTT	CASRTGVDSPLHF
-	TRBJ2-5	-	TRBV5-5	TGTGCCAGCAGCTCCGGACTGGAGACCCAGTACTTC	CASSSGLETQYF
-	TRBJ2-3	-	TRBV5-1	TGCGCCAGCCTTCGCTCGGGGGGCACAGATACGCAGTATTTT	CASLRSGGTDTQYF
-	TRBJ1-2	-	TRBV7-6	TGTGCCAGCAGCCCTCAGATTCCGAGCATCTATGGCTACACCTTC	CASSPQIPSIYGYTF
-	TRBJ2-4	-	TRBV5-1	TGCGCCAGCAGCGCGGCAGAGGTCCTAGCCAAAAACATTCAGTACTTC	CASSAAEVLAKNIQYF
-	TRBJ1-1	once	TRBV18	TGTGCCAGCTCACCAGGGTTGAACACTGAAGCTTTCTTT	CASSPGLNTEAFF
-	TRBJ1-2	-	TRBV5-4	TGTGCCAGCAGCCAGCCTAGACCAGGACATTATGGCTACACCTTC	CASSQPRPGHYGYTF
TRBD1	TRBJ2-2	-	TRBV5-1	TGCGCCAGCAACCTGGGACAGGTTTATACCGGGGAGCTGTTTTTT	CASNLGQVYTGELFF
-	TRBJ2-1	-	TRBV12-5	TGTGCTAGTGGTCCCGGACAGAGCTCCTACAATGAGCAGTTCTTC	CASGPGQSSYNEQFF
TRBD1	TRBJ2-4	-	TRBV6-1	TGTGCCAGCAGTGAGGACAGGGAGAACATTCAGTACTTC	CASSEDRENIQYF
TRBD1	TRBJ2-5	few	TRBV4-1	TGTGCCAGCAGCCAAGAAGACAGGGCAGGAGAGACCCAGTACTTC	CASSQEDRAGETQYF
-	TRBJ1-1	-	TRBV29-1	TGCAGCGTTGAAGGGAGACCTATGAACACTGAAGCTTTCTTT	CSVEGRPMNTEAFF
-	TRBJ1-5	-	TRBV6-5	TGTGCCAGCAGTTACTCCTCTGAGCAGCCCCAGCATTTT	CASSYSSEQPQHF
-	TRBJ1-2	-	TRBV6-4	TGTGCCAGCAGCCCCACAGGGTATCATGGCTACACCTTC	CASSPTGYHGYTF
TRBD1	TRBJ2-3	-	TRBV14	TGTGCCAGCAGCCTCAAGTGGGACAGGGGGAGCACAGATACGCAGTATTTT	CASSLKWDRGSTDTQYF
-	TRBJ1-2	-	TRBV6-5	TGTGCCAGCAGTTATACTCCAGGGTGGAACTATGGCTACACCTTC	CASSYTPGWNYGYTF
-	TRBJ2-3	-	TRBV10-3	TGTGCCATCAGCCCCAAAGGGACAGATACGCAGTATTTT	CAISPKGTDTQYF
TRBD1	TRBJ2-5	once	TRBV13	TGTGCCAGCAGCTCGTGGACAGGGAGGGAGACCCAGTACTTC	CASSSWTGRETQYF
-	TRBJ2-2	-	TRBV7-9	TGTGCCAGCAGCTTGAATCCGGCTCCCGGGGAGCTGTTTTTT	CASSLNPAPGELFF